The 26 T cell receptor beta chains in this list originate from one sample, sequenced in a study of blood T cell repertoires in COVID-19. Some clones are missing from TCRdb's copy, which holds only in-frame ones; the method was immunoSEQ multiplex PCR. The sample lists some 150,000 clones; around 81% were seen once. Specimen: peripheral blood. The source is a woman aged 55-70 years with active or convalescent COVID-19.

This rearrangement joins TRBV6-5 to TRBJ2-2; possible D gene TRBD1, 6 bases. The germline gives CDR1 MNHEY, CDR2 SVGAGI. This CDR3 has 13 residues. V lost 6 bases and J lost 5, with 10 bases in between. This CDR3 is CASSPGETGELFF. In DNA, the CDR3 is TGTGCCAGCAGCCCAGGGGAAACCGGGGAGCTGTTTTTT.

This chain connects TRBV4-3 to TRBJ2-7; TRBD1 matches 8 bases. Trimming took 0 bases from V and 3 from J; bases not matched to a gene: 4. Germline values: CDR1 LGHNA, CDR2 YSLEER. CDR3 size: 15 residues. The CDR3 region is CASSQDRDRLYEQYF. DNA for the CDR3: TGCGCCAGCAGCCAAGACCGGGACAGGCTCTACGAGCAGTACTTC.

The rearrangement links TRBV2 to TRBJ1-3; D may be TRBD1 (5 bases). Germline CDR1 SNHLY, CDR2 FYNNEI. Trimming removed 2 bases from V and 0 bases from J, with 11 bases in between. The CDR3 is 16 residues long. CDR3: CASSEQGRSSGNTIYF. The DNA for the CDR3 is TGTGCCAGCAGTGAACAGGGCCGGAGCTCTGGAAACACCATATATTTT.

This chain links TRBV5-6 with TRBJ1-4; D unclear. With 2 bases removed from V and 4 bases from J, the gap between germline ends came to 12 bases. The CDR3 runs to 15 residues. Per germline, CDR1 SGHDT and CDR2 YYEEEE. The DNA for the CDR3 is TGTGCCAGCAGCTTCGGGTCCGGGAATAATGAAAAACTGTTTTTT. Translating gives CASSFGSGNNEKLFF. Based on the CDR3 plus reference TRBV5-6 and TRBJ1-4, the full variable domain is DAGVTQSPTHLIKTRGQQVTLRCSPKSGHDTVSWYQQALGQGPQFIFQYYEEEERQRGNFPDRFSGHQFPNYSSELNVNALLLGDSALYLCASSFGSGNNEKLFFGSGTQLSVL.

The chain employs TRBV5-6 and TRBJ1-2; D is ambiguous. The CDR3 runs to 14 residues. Trimming took off 4 bases at V and 3 bases at J, with 13 bases between the two ends. The germline V gene has CDR1 SGHDT and CDR2 YYEEEE. DNA for the CDR3: TGTGCCAGCAGCGCCCCCGGAGGGCACTATGGCTACACCTTC. As protein: CASSAPGGHYGYTF.

In this sample, this clone turned up a few times. V and J are TRBV7-2 and TRBJ2-4; 10 positions match TRBD2. V shed 1 base and J 0 bases; nucleotides not matched to a gene: 9. This CDR3 has 19 amino acids. In germline, CDR1 is SGHTA, CDR2 FQGNSA. The CDR3 spells CASSLEASGGGLAKNIQYF. The CDR3 coding sequence is TGTGCCAGCAGCTTAGAGGCTAGCGGGGGCGGCCTAGCCAAAAACATTCAGTACTTC.

This clone was recorded once. The CDR3: CASSFDPPGSYEQYF. In DNA, the CDR3 is TGTGCCAGCAGCTTCGACCCACCAGGCTCCTACGAGCAGTACTTC. The chain joins TRBV7-2 to TRBJ2-7; D is undetermined. The V gene's germline CDR1 is SGHTA and CDR2 FQGNSA. CDR3 length: 15 amino acids. Trimming took 3 bases from V and 0 from J, leaving 12 bases between them.

The chain recombines TRBV5-3 with TRBJ2-7; 7 positions agree with TRBD2. TRBV5-3 is given ORF status, its function remaining uncertain. The CDR3 runs to 14 residues. V lost 4 bases, J lost 4 bases, and 8 bases stayed unmatched. CDR3 region: CARSVAGATYEQYF. For the CDR3, the DNA is TGTGCCAGAAGCGTCGCGGGAGCAACGTACGAGCAGTACTTC.

This clone was seen a few times. The chain employs TRBV10-3 and TRBJ1-2; D perhaps matches TRBD1 (6 bases). The germline V gene encodes CDR1 ENHRY and CDR2 SYGVKD. There are 13 residues in the CDR3. V was clipped by 2 bases and J by 2 bases, with 6 bases between them. The CDR3: CAISEGQNYGYTF. CDR3 nucleotides: TGTGCCATCAGTGAGGGACAGAACTATGGCTACACCTTC.

J is TRBJ1-1 and V is TRBV11-2; TRBD1 matches 7 bases. The CDR3 has 15 residues. Trimming removed 1 base from V and 6 bases from J; junction bases left unmatched: 8. Germline V gene sequence: CDR1 SGHAT, CDR2 FQNNGV. The DNA of the CDR3 is TGTGCCAGCAGCTTAGTCTACAGGGGCGAGTCTGAAGCTTTCTTT. This gives the protein CASSLVYRGESEAFF.

V and J are TRBV5-1 and TRBJ2-1; a weak D match, TRBD2 (6 bases). From germline, CDR1 is SGHRS and CDR2 YFSETQ. Trimming took off 4 bases at V and 9 bases at J, with 11 bases between the two ends. This CDR3 has 12 residues. The CDR3 protein is CASSHGSPEQFF. CDR3 sequence (DNA): TGCGCCAGCAGCCACGGGAGCCCTGAGCAGTTCTTC.

The chain has TRBV6-1 and TRBJ2-3; weak D call: TRBD1 (5 bases). V was cut by 4 bases and J by 3 bases, with 17 bases left in between. The germline V gene has CDR1 MNHNS and CDR2 SASEGT. This CDR3 is built from 16 residues. The DNA for the CDR3 is TGTGCCAGCAGTGCCACCTTCCCCCAGGGAACAGATACGCAGTATTTT. Its protein product is CASSATFPQGTDTQYF.

The chain uses TRBV5-1 and TRBJ2-1; TRBD1 is a possible D gene (6 bases). Germline CDR1 reads SGHRS; CDR2 reads YFSETQ. Trimming removed 1 base at V and 6 bases at J, with 8 bases between. The CDR3 runs to 13 residues. CDR3 sequence (DNA): TGCGCCAGCAGCTTGTCAGGGGCCAATGAGCAGTTCTTC. Translation gives CASSLSGANEQFF. Full variable domain (remainder filled in from reference TRBV5-1 and TRBJ2-1): KAGVTQTPRYLIKTRGQQVTLSCSPISGHRSVSWYQQTPGQGLQFLFEYFSETQRNKGNFPGRFSGRQFSNSRSEMNVSTLELGDSALYLCASSLSGANEQFFGPGTRLTVL.

The chain carries TRBV7-2 and TRBJ2-2; TRBD2 agrees at 8 bases. The germline V gene has CDR1 SGHTA and CDR2 FQGNSA. V gave up 4 bases and J gave up 1 base; unmatched junction bases: 5. This CDR3 is built from 16 residues. The CDR3 DNA is TGTGCCAGCAGCTCGCCGGGAGGGATGAACACCGGGGAGCTGTTTTTT. Translating it yields CASSSPGGMNTGELFF.

This sequence joins TRBV5-1 and TRBJ2-1, with 8 bases matching TRBD2. The junction had 11 bases not matched to a gene; V was cut back by 4 bases and J by 8 bases. CDR3 length: 15 residues. The germline V gene has CDR1 SGHRS and CDR2 YFSETQ. CDR3 sequence: CASSPGAGEGHEQFF. The CDR3 nucleotides read TGCGCCAGCAGCCCGGGAGCGGGAGAGGGTCATGAGCAGTTCTTC.

This chain uses TRBV12-3 or TRBV12-4 with TRBJ2-1, with D maybe TRBD1 (6 bases). V lost 9 bases and J 0 bases, leaving 9 bases between the germline ends. The CDR3 loop spans 13 amino acids. The CDR3 DNA reads TGTGCCAGTAAAGGGGGCTCCTACAATGAGCAGTTCTTC. It translates to CASKGGSYNEQFF.

V gene TRBV5-4 combines with J gene TRBJ2-6, with D perhaps TRBD2 (5 bases). Between the trimmed V and J ends, which lost 4 bases and 0 bases, there was a span of 23 bases. Germline V CDR1 and CDR2: SGHNT, YYREEE (reference sequence). This CDR3 comprises 20 residues. The CDR3 bases are TGTGCCAGCAGCCTGGGCCCTTGGGCCGACGAGGGCTCTGGGGCCAACGTCCTGACTTTC. It encodes CASSLGPWADEGSGANVLTF. Full variable domain (outside the CDR3, taken from reference TRBV5-4 and TRBJ2-6): ETGVTQSPTHLIKTRGQQVTLRCSSQSGHNTVSWYQQALGQGPQFIFQYYREEENGRGNFPPRFSGLQFPNYSSELNVNALELDDSALYLCASSLGPWADEGSGANVLTFGAGSRLTVL.

The rearrangement uses TRBV9 and TRBJ2-1; 13 bases align to TRBD2. The CDR3 is 16 residues long. From germline, CDR1 is SGDLS and CDR2 YYNGEE. Trimming removed 3 bases from V and 7 bases from J; junction bases left unmatched: 7. The CDR3: CASSGPTSGRENEQFF. CDR3 in DNA: TGTGCCAGCAGCGGGCCTACTAGCGGGAGGGAGAATGAGCAGTTCTTC.

The V call is TRBV19, the J call TRBJ2-1, with TRBD2 matching over 11 bases. The CDR3 sequence is 18 residues long. After removal of 7 bases from V and 0 bases from J, the junction contained 11 bases not matched to a gene. CDR1 is LNHDA and CDR2 is SQIVND in the germline V gene (reference sequence). CDR3 amino acids: CASTPGLAGGSSYNEQFF. Written as DNA, the CDR3 is TGTGCCAGTACCCCGGGGCTAGCGGGGGGTAGCTCCTACAATGAGCAGTTCTTC.

This clone was counted once. The rearrangement links TRBV2 to TRBJ2-1; 7 nucleotides match TRBD2. This CDR3 has 12 amino acids. V shed 8 bases, J shed 12 bases, and the junction held 10 bases outside the gene matches. Germline V CDR1 and CDR2: SNHLY, FYNNEI. As DNA, the CDR3 is TGTGCCAGCTCGCTGGGGGGGGAGGGGCAGTTCTTC. Encoded protein: CASSLGGEGQFF.

V gene TRBV4-2 combines with J gene TRBJ1-4, with 8 positions matching TRBD1. This CDR3 is 14 amino acids long. Per germline, CDR1 LGHNA and CDR2 YNFKEQ. Germline trimming cut 4 bases from V and 7 bases from J; bases unmatched to any gene: 5. CDR3 loop: CASSLDRGGEKLFF. The CDR3 region has the DNA TGTGCCAGCAGCCTTGACAGGGGTGGTGAAAAACTGTTTTTT.

V usage is TRBV7-2 and J usage is TRBJ2-6; D is undetermined. Germline CDR1 and CDR2: SGHTA and FQGNSA. V lost 1 base and J lost 0, with 4 bases in between. The CDR3 consists of 15 residues. The DNA for the CDR3 is TGTGCCAGCAGCTTAGATCGCTCTGGGGCCAACGTCCTGACTTTC. Amino acid sequence: CASSLDRSGANVLTF. Combining the CDR3 with reference TRBV7-2 and TRBJ2-6 gives the whole variable domain GAGVSQSPSNKVTEKGKDVELRCDPISGHTALYWYRQSLGQGLEFLIYFQGNSAPDKSGLPSDRFSAERTGGSVSTLTIQRTQQEDSAVYLCASSLDRSGANVLTFGAGSRLTVL.

This clone is a singleton in its sample. The rearrangement links TRBV4-1 to TRBJ1-1, with TRBD1 matching over 7 bases. The CDR3 sequence is 16 residues long. The germline gives CDR1 MGHRA, CDR2 YSYEKL. Losses at the gene ends were 0 bases for V and 0 bases for J; bases not matched to a gene: 4. CDR3 loop: CASSQDRGHLNTEAFF. The CDR3 DNA is TGCGCCAGCAGCCAAGATAGGGGGCACCTGAACACTGAAGCTTTCTTT.

The J gene is TRBJ1-2, the V gene TRBV19; a possible D gene is TRBD1 (6 bases). CDR3 length: 16 residues. Trimming left V 5 bases short and J 3 bases short, with 19 bases between. CDR1 and CDR2 (germline): LNHDA, SQIVND (reference sequence). The CDR3 sequence: CASSPRSQGIDYGYTF. Here the CDR3 DNA reads TGTGCCAGTAGTCCTCGTTCACAGGGAATTGACTATGGCTACACCTTC. The full variable domain, with the rest looked up from reference TRBV19 and TRBJ1-2, is DGGITQSPKYLFRKEGQNVTLSCEQNLNHDAMYWYRQDPGQGLRLIYYSQIVNDFQKGDIAEGYSVSREKKESFPLTVTSAQKNPTAFYLCASSPRSQGIDYGYTFGSGTRLTVV.

The rearrangement joins TRBV2 to TRBJ2-7, with 9 bases that match TRBD2. Trimming took 10 bases from V and 4 from J; bases not matched to a gene: 11. Germline V CDR1 and CDR2: SNHLY, FYNNEI. This CDR3 spans 14 amino acids. CDR3 sequence: CATTAGGAGYEQYF. The CDR3 DNA reads as TGTGCCACCACCGCGGGGGGGGCGGGGTACGAGCAGTACTTC.

V is TRBV5-4 and J is TRBJ2-5; TRBD1 aligns across 9 bases. Trimming took 1 base from V and 3 from J; bases not matched to a gene: 4. From germline, CDR1 is SGHNT and CDR2 YYREEE (reference sequence). The CDR3 is 15 amino acids. As DNA, the CDR3 is TGTGCCAGCAGCTTGCCGGACAGGGGAGAAGAGACCCAGTACTTC. Its protein is CASSLPDRGEETQYF.